This passage covers 25 T cell receptor beta chains from one sample sequenced in a study of CD8+CD57+ T cells in acquired aplastic anemia. Template material for TCR beta VDJ and CDR3 profiling consisted of genomic DNA. In TCRdb, the reads were re-called with MiXCR into one record per CDR3 protein. The sample contains about 190,000 distinct CDR3 sequences, over 60% of which appear only once. Sequencing was carried out using sorted CD4+, CD8+, or CD8+CD57+ T cells (not recorded which) from PBMCs. These TCRs come from a human donor with severe aplastic anemia or a healthy control (not recorded which).

This clonotype was seen repeatedly, ten times or more. The V and J genes are TRBV5-1 and TRBJ2-3; D unclear. The CDR3 loop spans 14 amino acids. Trimming cost V 4 bases and J 4 bases, with 13 bases left between them. Germline CDR1 and CDR2: SGHRS and YFSETQ. The CDR3 protein is CASSGDIAADTQYF. The CDR3 DNA sequence: TGCGCCAGCAGCGGAGACATTGCGGCAGATACGCAGTATTTT.

This chain connects TRBV10-3 to TRBJ2-1, with TRBD1 matching 7 bases. CDR1 and CDR2 (germline): ENHRY, SYGVKD. This CDR3 region has 14 residues. The CDR3 sequence is CAKRPGQTYNEQFF. CDR3 DNA sequence: TGTGCTAAGAGGCCGGGACAGACCTACAATGAGCAGTTCTTC.

This clonotype was observed a handful of times. The CDR3 nucleotides are TGTGCCACCAGTGATCGAGGGGGGAATCAGCCCCAGCATTTT. Encoded protein: CATSDRGGNQPQHF. The chain couples TRBV24-1 to TRBJ1-5, with a weak D call TRBD1 (6 bases). The length of the CDR3 is 14 residues. Germline-derived CDR1 and CDR2 are KGHDR and SFDVKD. Trimming pared 3 bases from V and 4 bases from J, leaving 9 bases between.

The chain has TRBV6-6 and TRBJ2-7; TRBD1 matches at 11 bases. V dropped 4 bases and J dropped 4; count of bases not matched to a gene: 6. Germline V gene lookup returns CDR1 MNHNY and CDR2 SVGAGI (reference sequence). The CDR3 loop spans 15 amino acids. In DNA form, the CDR3 reads TGTGCCAGCAGTTGGGGGGGGACAGGGGGATACGAGCAGTACTTC. Its protein is CASSWGGTGGYEQYF.

The chain combines TRBV20-1 with TRBJ2-7, with D possibly being TRBD2 (5 bases). Germline lookup yields CDR1 DFQATT and CDR2 SNEGSKA (reference sequence). This CDR3 contains 14 residues. V lost 3 bases and J 2 bases, leaving 14 bases between the germline ends. The CDR3 loop is CSARRAEKTYEQYF. In DNA form, the CDR3 reads TGCAGTGCTAGGAGGGCAGAGAAAACCTACGAGCAGTACTTC.

This clonotype was observed many times. V and J are TRBV10-2 and TRBJ2-1; D uncertain. Germline V CDR1 and CDR2: WSHSY, SAAADI. CDR3 length: 15 amino acids. Trimming removed 0 bases at V and 0 bases at J, with 6 bases between. CDR3 bases: TGCGCCAGCAGTGAGTCGGGCGGCTCCTACAATGAGCAGTTCTTC. This sequence encodes CASSESGGSYNEQFF.

The CDR3 loop reads CATSVSPANYGYTF. DNA of the CDR3: TGTGCCACCAGCGTCAGTCCAGCTAACTATGGCTACACCTTC. The J gene is TRBJ1-2, the V gene TRBV15; D is unresolved. The CDR3 is 14 amino acids. Germline-derived CDR1 and CDR2 are LNHNV and YYDKDF (reference sequence). Trimming left V 5 bases short and J 0 bases short, with 10 bases between.

The rearrangement joins TRBV24-1 to TRBJ2-5, with TRBD1 as a possible D gene (6 bases). Germline lookup yields CDR1 KGHDR and CDR2 SFDVKD. This CDR3 has 14 residues. Trimming took 4 bases from V and 1 from J, leaving 9 bases between them. The CDR3 loop is CATSETRGQETQYF. The CDR3 DNA reads as TGTGCCACCAGTGAGACCAGGGGCCAAGAGACCCAGTACTTC.

The gene calls are TRBV7-9 and TRBJ1-6; 8 bases line up with TRBD1. The CDR3 loop spans 14 amino acids. CDR1 and CDR2 from the germline V gene are SEHNR and FQNEAQ (reference sequence). Losses at the gene ends were 6 bases for V and 9 bases for J; bases not matched to a gene: 7. The CDR3 nucleotides are TGTGCCAGCAGTGCTGGACAGGGTTTTTCACCCCTCCACTTT. Translating it yields CASSAGQGFSPLHF.

The gene calls are TRBV7-3 and TRBJ1-2; no clear D. This CDR3 has 11 residues. Trimming stripped 3 bases from V and 7 bases from J, with 6 bases between. CDR1 is SGHTA and CDR2 is FQGTGA in the germline V gene. The CDR3 DNA reads as TGTGCCAGCAGCTTCTCTCTTGGCTACACCTTC. Translating it yields CASSFSLGYTF.

The rearrangement uses TRBV5-1 and TRBJ1-1; D is unresolved. In germline, CDR1 is SGHRS, CDR2 YFSETQ. The CDR3 consists of 17 residues. V lost 0 bases and J lost 2, with 17 bases in between. CDR3 sequence: CASSLGQSSSGNTEAFF. CDR3 coding DNA: TGCGCCAGCAGCTTGGGTCAGTCGAGCTCTGGAAACACTGAAGCTTTCTTT.

This clonotype was picked up a small number of times. This chain joins TRBV24-1 and TRBJ1-2; D possibly corresponds to TRBD1 (6 bases). Germline values: CDR1 KGHDR, CDR2 SFDVKD. With 6 bases removed from V and 0 bases from J, the gap between germline ends came to 10 bases. The CDR3 has 14 amino acids. In DNA, the CDR3 is TGTGCCACCAGTACAGGGAGTTCTAACTATGGCTACACCTTC. Encoded protein: CATSTGSSNYGYTF.

The rearrangement links TRBV7-2 to TRBJ2-1; 7 bases fit TRBD1. This CDR3 has 13 amino acids. Germline V gene sequence: CDR1 SGHTA, CDR2 FQGNSA. V gave up 4 bases and J gave up 5 bases; unmatched junction bases: 2. The CDR3 reads CASSWTGHNEQFF. The DNA of the CDR3 is TGTGCCAGCAGCTGGACAGGACACAATGAGCAGTTCTTC.

This rearrangement joins TRBV20-1 to TRBJ2-5, with D perhaps matching TRBD2 (6 bases). Trimming took off 6 bases at V and 5 bases at J, with 25 bases between the two ends. CDR1 is DFQATT, CDR2 SNEGSKA, per germline (reference sequence). CDR3 size: 16 residues. The CDR3 region has the DNA TGCAGTGCGAGGGACCTCCCCGGGACTCCCCTGGAGACCCAGTACTTC. Its translation: CSARDLPGTPLETQYF.

The count of this clonotype is one. The rearrangement links TRBV7-8 to TRBJ2-6; no definite D call. CDR1 and CDR2 (germline): SGHVS, FQNEAQ. The ends were cut back, 6 bases at V and 4 bases at J, with 7 bases in the middle. The CDR3 loop spans 13 amino acids. The CDR3 is CASRRRGANVLTF. Here the CDR3 DNA reads TGTGCCAGCAGACGGCGCGGGGCCAACGTCCTGACTTTC.

CDR3 in amino acids: CASSVEGANYEQYF. CDR3 sequence (DNA): TGTGCCAGCAGCGTAGAGGGTGCTAACTACGAGCAGTACTTC. V gene TRBV9 combines with J gene TRBJ2-7; no definite D call. Per germline, CDR1 SGDLS and CDR2 YYNGEE. The CDR3 has 14 residues. V lost 0 bases to trimming and J lost 3 bases, with 10 bases between them.

V is TRBV7-9 and J is TRBJ1-3; 7 bases line up with TRBD1. After removal of 1 base from V and 5 bases from J, the junction contained 20 bases not matched to a gene. The CDR3 contains 20 residues. Germline-derived CDR1 and CDR2 are SEHNR and FQNEAQ (reference sequence). The CDR3, as DNA: TGTGCCAGCAGCTTAGATGAGACAGGGACGGAGTATAAGGTCCGAAACACCATATATTTT. Translated: CASSLDETGTEYKVRNTIYF.

This chain connects TRBV19 to TRBJ2-1; D may be TRBD1 (7 bases). With 4 bases removed from V and 5 bases from J, the gap between germline ends came to 12 bases. The CDR3 covers 14 residues. The germline gives CDR1 LNHDA, CDR2 SQIVND (reference sequence). The CDR3 coding sequence is TGTGCCAGTAGTAGGGGGGACAGACACAATGAGCAGTTCTTC. Translated, it gives CASSRGDRHNEQFF.

This clonotype showed up many times. The chain combines TRBV28 with TRBJ2-7, with 7 nucleotides matching TRBD1. J gave up 6 bases and V 5 bases, and 7 bases lay outside the gene matches. Germline V gene data show CDR1 as MDHEN and CDR2 as SYDVKM. CDR3 length: 13 residues. The CDR3 DNA sequence: TGTGCCAGCAGTGTAGACAGGGCTGGCGAGCAGTACTTC. This sequence encodes CASSVDRAGEQYF.

The chain joins TRBV7-6 to TRBJ2-1, with 16 positions matching TRBD2. Germline CDR1 reads SGHVS; CDR2 reads FNYEAQ. This CDR3 has 15 residues. Unmatched junction bases numbered 5, after V lost 5 bases and J lost 10 bases. The CDR3 bases are TGTGCCAGCAGCCCGGGACTAGCGGGGGGGATCGAGCAGTTCTTC. This translates into CASSPGLAGGIEQFF.

This clonotype showed up just a few times. The chain is built from TRBV9 and TRBJ1-2; the D gene is possibly TRBD1 (5 bases). Germline lookup yields CDR1 SGDLS and CDR2 YYNGEE. The CDR3 extends over 13 amino acids. Trimming took 2 bases from V and 4 from J, leaving 9 bases between them. CDR3 coding DNA: TGTGCCAGCAGCGTGGGGACCGTCTATGGCTACACCTTC. Amino acids: CASSVGTVYGYTF.

The chain has TRBV4-1 and TRBJ1-2; no clear D gene. Deletions cut 1 base from V and 3 bases from J, with 18 bases between. The V gene's germline CDR1 is MGHRA and CDR2 YSYEKL. The CDR3 covers 17 residues. The DNA of the CDR3 is TGCGCCAGCAGCCAAGTAACCCTCCGTGGACGGTACTATGGCTACACCTTC. Translation: CASSQVTLRGRYYGYTF.

The table lists this clonotype with a few counts. V usage is TRBV7-9 and J usage is TRBJ2-1; TRBD2 might be the D (5 bases). The length of the CDR3 is 13 residues. In germline, CDR1 is SEHNR, CDR2 FQNEAQ (reference sequence). V was clipped by 2 bases and J by 10 bases, with 12 bases between them. CDR3: CASSLYGMKEQFF. The CDR3 DNA reads as TGTGCCAGCAGCTTATACGGGATGAAGGAGCAGTTCTTC.

This chain links TRBV14 with TRBJ2-7, with 9 bases matching TRBD1. Germline values: CDR1 SGHDN, CDR2 FVKESK. The V segment lost 3 bases and the J segment 12 bases; nucleotides outside the gene matches: 21. The CDR3 length is 17 residues. The CDR3 bases are TGTGCCAGCAGCCATCCTCGGGACAGGGAGAGCTCCTACAAGCGGTACTTC. Amino acid sequence: CASSHPRDRESSYKRYF.

The chain joins TRBV7-9 to TRBJ1-1, with 8 bases aligning to TRBD1. Losses at the gene ends were 6 bases for V and 1 base for J; bases not matched to a gene: 1. Germline lookup yields CDR1 SEHNR and CDR2 FQNEAQ (reference sequence). This CDR3 region has 13 residues. The CDR3 sequence: CASRDRANTEAFF. The CDR3 nucleotides are TGTGCCAGCAGGGACAGGGCGAACACTGAAGCTTTCTTT.